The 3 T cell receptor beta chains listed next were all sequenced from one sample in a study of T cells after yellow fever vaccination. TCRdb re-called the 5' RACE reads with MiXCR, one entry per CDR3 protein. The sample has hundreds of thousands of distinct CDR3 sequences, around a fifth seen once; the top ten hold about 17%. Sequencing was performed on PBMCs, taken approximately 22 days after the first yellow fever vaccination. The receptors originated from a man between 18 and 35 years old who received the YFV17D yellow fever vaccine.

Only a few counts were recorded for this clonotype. CDR3: CASSPGTTVSGNTIYF. CDR3 nucleotides: TGCGCCAGCAGCCCCGGGACCACGGTCTCTGGAAACACCATATATTTT. This chain connects TRBV5-1 to TRBJ1-3; weak D call: TRBD1 (5 bases). This CDR3 contains 16 residues. Looked up from germline, CDR1 is SGHRS and CDR2 is YFSETQ. The germline V and J ends were trimmed by 4 bases and 0 bases, with 14 bases remaining between them.

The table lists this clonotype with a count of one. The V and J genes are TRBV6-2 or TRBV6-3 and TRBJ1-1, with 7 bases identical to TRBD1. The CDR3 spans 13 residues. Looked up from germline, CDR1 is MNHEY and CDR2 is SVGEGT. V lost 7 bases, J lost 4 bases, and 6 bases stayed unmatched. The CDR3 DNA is TGTGCCAGCATTCCAAACAGGGGCACTGAAGCTTTCTTT. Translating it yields CASIPNRGTEAFF.

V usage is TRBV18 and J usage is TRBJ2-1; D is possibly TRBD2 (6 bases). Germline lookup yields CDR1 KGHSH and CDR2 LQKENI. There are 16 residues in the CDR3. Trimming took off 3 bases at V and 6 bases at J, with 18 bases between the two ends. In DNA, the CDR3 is TGTGCCAGCTCACCCCCTGGGGCAGTGGGGGGCAATGAGCAGTTCTTC. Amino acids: CASSPPGAVGGNEQFF. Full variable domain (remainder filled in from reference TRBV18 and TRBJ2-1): NAGVMQNPRHLVRRRGQEARLRCSPMKGHSHVYWYRQLPEEGLKFMVYLQKENIIDESGMPKERFSAEFPKEGPSILRIQQVVRGDSAAYFCASSPPGAVGGNEQFFGPGTRLTVL.